Presented here are 16 T cell receptor beta chains from one specimen sequenced in a study of cytomegalovirus exposure and HLA in healthy donors. The PCR employed 60 Vbeta primers together with 13 Jbeta primers. Produced via immunoSEQ multiplex PCR; TCRdb's table is partial and in-frame only. The data hold about 90,000 clones, with 70% to 85% observed a single time. The sequenced sample consisted of PBMCs. The receptor source for this set is a man aged 18 to 29 in good health and CMV-seronegative.

This chain joins TRBV6-5 and TRBJ2-7, with D tentatively TRBD2 (6 bases). V lost 5 bases to trimming and J lost 0 bases, with 11 bases between them. This CDR3 contains 14 residues. Germline CDR1 MNHEY, CDR2 SVGAGI. In DNA form, the CDR3 reads TGTGCCAGCAGTCCGGGACTTTTCTCCTACGAGCAGTACTTC. Protein sequence: CASSPGLFSYEQYF.

The rearrangement uses TRBV10-1 and TRBJ2-1; 8 bases are a match to TRBD2. CDR3 length equals 15 residues. Germline V gene sequence: CDR1 WNHNN, CDR2 SYGVQD (reference sequence). The V gene end was trimmed by 4 bases and the J gene end by 6 bases; junction bases not matched to a gene: 8. The CDR3 DNA reads TGCGCCAGCAGTGTCGGGACTAGTCGTTCCAATGAGCAGTTCTTC. As protein: CASSVGTSRSNEQFF.

The V gene is TRBV7-9, the J gene TRBJ1-1; D is undetermined. In germline, CDR1 is SEHNR, CDR2 FQNEAQ (reference sequence). The CDR3 consists of 15 residues. V lost 4 bases, J lost 1 base, and 13 bases lay in between. CDR3 protein: CASSWDSDWNTEAFF. For the CDR3, the DNA is TGTGCCAGCAGCTGGGATTCGGACTGGAACACTGAAGCTTTCTTT.

Points on this clone: The same CDR3 arises from other DNA sequences in this sample as well. The J gene is TRBJ1-5, the V gene TRBV7-2; D not resolved. Germline CDR1 is SGHTA and CDR2 is FQGNSA. Trimming stripped 1 base from V and 7 bases from J, with 11 bases between. The CDR3 sequence is 14 residues long. The CDR3 DNA is TGTGCCAGCAGCTTAGGAGGGCGGGAACAGCCCCAGCATTTT. It specifies CASSLGGREQPQHF.

The chain employs TRBV28 and TRBJ2-1; 7 nucleotides line up with TRBD2. The CDR3 sequence is 17 residues long. With V trimmed by 3 bases and J by 3 bases, 11 bases remained unmatched. Per germline, CDR1 MDHEN and CDR2 SYDVKM. The CDR3 DNA is TGTGCCAGCAGTTTGCTAGCGGAGGAGAACGGCTACAATGAGCAGTTCTTC. The encoded protein is CASSLLAEENGYNEQFF.

The rearrangement joins TRBV27 to TRBJ2-1; 7 bases match TRBD2. Germline CDR1 reads MNHEY; CDR2 reads SMNVEV (reference sequence). The CDR3 spans 13 residues. The V and J ends lost 5 bases and 15 bases, in that order; junction bases with no gene match: 13. The CDR3 DNA reads as TGTGCCAGCAGTGCCGAACTAGCGTTGGCCATGTTCTTC. It yields the protein CASSAELALAMFF.

The chain links TRBV7-2 to TRBJ2-1; TRBD2 matches 7 bases. Germline-derived CDR1 and CDR2 are SGHTA and FQGNSA. This CDR3 is built from 14 residues. V shed 1 base and J 9 bases; nucleotides not matched to a gene: 6. The CDR3 DNA follows: TGTGCCAGCAGCTTAGGGGGACTAAGTGTTGAGCAGTTCTTC. Translating it yields CASSLGGLSVEQFF.

CDR3 residues: CASTDRDRDTGELFF. CDR3 bases: TGTGCCAGTACTGACCGGGACAGGGACACCGGGGAGCTGTTTTTT. The chain has TRBV19 and TRBJ2-2; 9 positions agree with TRBD1. The trim removed 7 bases at V and 3 bases at J, leaving 6 bases unmatched. Germline V lookup: CDR1 LNHDA, CDR2 SQIVND (reference sequence). The CDR3 length is 15 residues.

The table lists this clone with a count of one. This chain joins TRBV4-1 and TRBJ1-6; TRBD1 might be the D (5 bases). Deletions cut 0 bases from V and 7 bases from J, with 19 bases between. Looked up from germline, CDR1 is MGHRA and CDR2 is YSYEKL. CDR3 length: 18 amino acids. CDR3 in DNA: TGCGCCAGCAGCCAAGAGGGAAAAGGGGTCAAAGGGAATTCACCCCTCCACTTT. It is translated as CASSQEGKGVKGNSPLHF.

This clone appeared once. The rearrangement links TRBV10-3 to TRBJ2-5; perhaps TRBD2 as D (6 bases). Trimming removed 3 bases from V and 6 bases from J, with 26 bases in between. The CDR3 extends over 18 amino acids. Germline V lookup: CDR1 ENHRY, CDR2 SYGVKD. DNA of the CDR3: TGTGCCATCAGTGATCAGGGCCGGGGGTTGGGGGTAGCGCAGACCCAGTACTTC. This gives the protein CAISDQGRGLGVAQTQYF.

The chain joins TRBV9 to TRBJ1-2, with a tentative D call TRBD1 (6 bases). The CDR3 runs 14 residues. Germline V gene data show CDR1 as SGDLS and CDR2 as YYNGEE. The V end lost 3 bases, the J end lost 4 bases, and 13 bases lay between the germline ends. In DNA form, the CDR3 reads TGTGCCAGCAGCGCAGAGGGGGACCTCTATGGCTACACCTTC. Protein product: CASSAEGDLYGYTF.

The rearrangement joins TRBV7-2 to TRBJ1-1; D remains unclear. V was clipped by 5 bases and J by 1 base, with 14 bases between them. The CDR3 totals 15 residues. The germline CDR1 and CDR2 sequences are SGHTA and FQGNSA. The CDR3 region has the DNA TGTGCCAGCAGCCCCAGCTTAGGGAGGAACACTGAAGCTTTCTTT. It encodes CASSPSLGRNTEAFF.

The CDR3 loop is CASSLARKNEQFF. In DNA form, the CDR3 reads TGTGCCAGCAGTTTGGCCAGAAAAAATGAGCAGTTCTTC. The chain has TRBV28 and TRBJ2-1; D call uncertain. V lost 3 bases and J 7 bases, leaving 10 bases between the germline ends. The CDR3 runs to 13 residues. CDR1 is MDHEN, CDR2 SYDVKM, per germline. The complete variable domain, with remaining parts taken from reference TRBV28 and TRBJ2-1, reads DVKVTQSSRYLVKRTGEKVFLECVQDMDHENMFWYRQDPGLGLRLIYFSYDVKMKEKGDIPEGYSVSREKKERFSLILESASTNQTSMYLCASSLARKNEQFFGPGTRLTVL.

The V call is TRBV9, the J call TRBJ2-7; 10 bases are shared with TRBD1. V trimming: 0 bases; J trimming: 4 bases; junction bases outside the gene matches: 1. The CDR3 runs 14 residues. The germline CDR1 and CDR2 sequences are SGDLS and YYNGEE. CDR3 in amino acids: CASSVAGQGYEQYF. CDR3 sequence (DNA): TGTGCCAGCAGCGTAGCGGGACAGGGGTACGAGCAGTACTTC.

The chain joins TRBV7-2 to TRBJ1-5; D gene uncertain. Deletions cut 6 bases from V and 6 bases from J, with 12 bases between. CDR1 is SGHTA and CDR2 is FQGNSA in the germline V gene. The CDR3 spans 13 residues. CDR3 DNA sequence: TGTGCCAGCAGATCCCGGGTGGCTCAGCCCCAGCATTTT. It is translated as CASRSRVAQPQHF.

This clone was counted once. The chain is built from TRBV5-6 and TRBJ2-7, with D maybe TRBD2 (6 bases). The CDR3 totals 15 residues. Trimming stripped 0 bases from V and 7 bases from J, with 17 bases between. Germline CDR1 reads SGHDT; CDR2 reads YYEEEE. CDR3 DNA: TGTGCCAGCAGCTTGGCCCCGGGAGACTGGGGGGAGCAGTACTTC. Its translation: CASSLAPGDWGEQYF.